The 29 T cell receptor beta chains listed next were all sequenced from one sample in a study of T cells after yellow fever vaccination. TCRdb re-called the 5' RACE reads through MiXCR, storing one row per CDR3 protein. Of fewer than 150,000 distinct CDR3 sequences in the sample, 7.7% were seen once. The starting material was CD4+ T cells sorted from PBMCs, obtained 5 days after the yellow fever booster vaccination. The receptors here all came from a man between 25 and 39 years old who received the YFV17D yellow fever vaccine.

The table lists this clonotype with a few counts. The J gene is TRBJ2-5, the V gene TRBV5-1; D may be TRBD2 (6 bases). CDR1 SGHRS and CDR2 YFSETQ come from the germline V gene. The V gene lost 3 bases and the J gene lost 5 bases, with 20 bases spanning the gap. The CDR3 contains 16 residues. The DNA of the CDR3 is TGCGCCAGCAGCTCCTACCATGAGACGGGAGAGGAGACCCAGTACTTC. It translates to CASSSYHETGEETQYF.

The J gene is TRBJ2-5, the V gene TRBV30; the D gene is possibly TRBD2 (6 bases). Germline-derived CDR1 and CDR2 are GTSNPN and SVGIG (reference sequence). Trimming cost V 7 bases and J 7 bases, with 16 bases left between them. The CDR3 contains 12 residues. The CDR3: CASFGGIGTQYF. Here the CDR3 DNA reads TGTGCCTCCTTTGGGGGGATCGGGACCCAGTACTTC.

Many counts were recorded for this clonotype. The chain has TRBV7-2 and TRBJ2-5; D is uncertain. Germline CDR1 and CDR2: SGHTA and FQGNSA. V was trimmed by 4 bases and J by 5 bases, leaving 2 bases between them. The CDR3 is made up of 10 amino acids. The CDR3, as DNA: TGTGCCAGCAGCTCCGAGACCCAGTACTTC. It specifies CASSSETQYF.

The chain links TRBV20-1 to TRBJ1-5; D is possibly TRBD1 (6 bases). Germline CDR1 is DFQATT and CDR2 is SNEGSKA (reference sequence). V lost 1 base and J lost 0, with 22 bases in between. CDR3 length: 19 residues. DNA for the CDR3: TGCAGTGCTAGAGCGATCAAAGGGCCCGGGACAAATAGCAATCAGCCCCAGCATTTT. Protein: CSARAIKGPGTNSNQPQHF.

This clonotype was recorded only once. Just one base apart from a much larger clone, this may be a read error. In DNA form, the CDR3 reads TGTGCCAGCAGCTTTAGCGGGGTCACAGATACGCAGTATTTT. As protein: CASSFSGVTDTQYF. This chain uses TRBV7-6 with TRBJ2-3; 8 positions agree with TRBD2. V was pared by 3 bases and J by 2 bases, with 1 base of the junction left unmatched. The CDR3 is made up of 14 amino acids. Germline V gene sequence: CDR1 SGHVS, CDR2 FNYEAQ.

This clonotype has ten or more counts. V is TRBV7-2 and J is TRBJ2-2, with a tentative D call TRBD2 (5 bases). This CDR3 spans 16 amino acids. Trimming cost V 5 bases and J 5 bases, with 18 bases left between them. Germline-derived CDR1 and CDR2 are SGHTA and FQGNSA. As DNA, the CDR3 is TGTGCCAGCAGCCGAGACGGGATGAGGGCGACCGGGGAGCTGTTTTTT. Residues: CASSRDGMRATGELFF.

This clonotype was seen repeatedly, ten times or more. The gene calls are TRBV7-2 and TRBJ2-5; D is perhaps TRBD1 (6 bases). This CDR3 has 16 residues. The germline gives CDR1 SGHTA, CDR2 FQGNSA. Trimming pared 3 bases from V and 9 bases from J, leaving 23 bases between. The DNA of the CDR3 is TGTGCCAGCAGCTTCCCCTCCGGAGGACAGAGGCTCCCCCAGTACTTC. It codes for CASSFPSGGQRLPQYF. Full variable domain (outside the CDR3, taken from reference TRBV7-2 and TRBJ2-5): GAGVSQSPSNKVTEKGKDVELRCDPISGHTALYWYRQSLGQGLEFLIYFQGNSAPDKSGLPSDRFSAERTGGSVSTLTIQRTQQEDSAVYLCASSFPSGGQRLPQYFGPGTRLLVL.

This clonotype was recorded at least ten times. The chain links TRBV3-1 to TRBJ1-1, with 11 bases aligning to TRBD1. CDR3 length equals 18 residues. Germline V CDR1 and CDR2: LGHDT, YNNKEL (reference sequence). The J segment lost 1 base and the V segment lost 5 bases, leaving 12 bases of the junction unmatched. As DNA, the CDR3 is TGTGCCAGCAGCGAATCGGGACAGGGGGTTCGGCGGAACACTGAAGCTTTCTTT. Translation: CASSESGQGVRRNTEAFF.

The DNA of the CDR3 is TGTGCCAGCAGCTTAGGCGGCGGACACTCGACCTACGAGCAGTACTTC. It encodes CASSLGGGHSTYEQYF. This chain links TRBV7-2 with TRBJ2-7; the D gene is possibly TRBD1 (5 bases). Looked up from germline, CDR1 is SGHTA and CDR2 is FQGNSA. The CDR3 contains 16 residues. V was clipped by 1 base and J by 2 bases, with 15 bases between them. Looking up the rest from reference TRBV7-2 and TRBJ2-7 gives the full variable domain: GAGVSQSPSNKVTEKGKDVELRCDPISGHTALYWYRQSLGQGLEFLIYFQGNSAPDKSGLPSDRFSAERTGGSVSTLTIQRTQQEDSAVYLCASSLGGGHSTYEQYFGPGTRLTVT.

This clonotype was seen repeatedly, ten times or more. The rearrangement uses TRBV10-3 and TRBJ2-5; D is unresolved. Per the germline V gene, CDR1 is ENHRY and CDR2 is SYGVKD. With 1 base removed from V and 1 base from J, the gap between germline ends came to 4 bases. The CDR3 is 13 amino acids. The CDR3, as DNA: TGTGCCATCAGTGAGTACAGCCAAGAGACCCAGTACTTC. Translating it yields CAISEYSQETQYF.

This clonotype was recorded many times. CDR3 in DNA: TGTGCCAGCTCACCTTTAGAGGCTAGCTACAATGAGCAGTTCTTC. This gives the protein CASSPLEASYNEQFF. The chain carries TRBV18 and TRBJ2-1; D is unresolved. The CDR3 loop spans 15 amino acids. Germline CDR1 KGHSH, CDR2 LQKENI. V dropped 3 bases and J dropped 3 bases, with 12 bases sitting between them.

This clonotype was recorded many times. The chain couples TRBV5-1 to TRBJ2-2, with D unresolved. There are 15 residues in the CDR3. Per germline, CDR1 SGHRS and CDR2 YFSETQ. V was trimmed by 2 bases and J by 4 bases, leaving 12 bases between them. The CDR3 sequence: CASSLRPRATGELFF. In DNA form, the CDR3 reads TGCGCCAGCAGCTTAAGACCCCGCGCCACCGGGGAGCTGTTTTTT.

This clonotype was recorded at least ten times. The CDR3 protein is CASSEASLTYYEQYF. CDR3 in DNA: TGTGCCAGCAGTGAAGCTTCCCTTACTTACTACGAGCAGTACTTC. V gene TRBV6-1 combines with J gene TRBJ2-7; D unclear. Per germline, CDR1 MNHNS and CDR2 SASEGT. V was shortened by 0 bases and J by 3 bases, with 12 bases between the two germline ends. This CDR3 has 15 residues.

In the case of this clonotype: One end of the junction does not line up with germline, which may come from a read error. The chain employs TRBV20-1 and TRBJ2-5, with 8 bases aligning to TRBD2. This CDR3 contains 16 residues. CDR1 and CDR2 from the germline V gene are DFQATT and SNEGSKA (reference sequence). The CDR3: CNARGGKRGTEETQYF. The DNA for the CDR3 is TGCAATGCTAGAGGTGGAAAGCGGGGGACGGAAGAGACCCAGTACTTC.

Worth noting for this clonotype: Given a much more abundant clone one base away, this may be a read error. The chain joins TRBV9 to TRBJ2-3; no clear D gene. The CDR3 loop spans 11 amino acids. Per germline, CDR1 SGDLS and CDR2 YYNGEE. V was clipped by 6 bases and J by 7 bases, with 9 bases between them. The chain's CDR3 is CASIREHTQYF. In nucleotides, the CDR3 is TGTGCCAGCATCCGAGAGCATACGCAGTATTTT.

The chain joins TRBV5-1 to TRBJ2-1, with no clear D. CDR3 length: 16 residues. CDR1 and CDR2 (germline): SGHRS, YFSETQ. V lost 0 bases and J 0 bases, leaving 10 bases between the germline ends. The CDR3 loop is CASSLAASYSYNEQFF. The CDR3 DNA is TGCGCCAGCAGCTTGGCCGCTTCTTACTCCTACAATGAGCAGTTCTTC.

This clonotype was found many times. V and J are TRBV10-2 and TRBJ2-5, with D tentatively TRBD2 (5 bases). V was shortened by 4 bases and J by 5 bases, with 17 bases between the two germline ends. The CDR3 is made up of 15 amino acids. Germline V lookup: CDR1 WSHSY, CDR2 SAAADI. The CDR3 region is CASSAPGFSKETQYF. CDR3 nucleotide sequence: TGCGCCAGCAGTGCCCCGGGGTTTAGCAAGGAGACCCAGTACTTC.

This clonotype was observed many times. V is TRBV12-3 or TRBV12-4 and J is TRBJ2-3, with D perhaps TRBD2 (6 bases). The CDR3 has 14 residues. Between the trimmed V and J ends, which lost 6 bases and 0 bases, there was a span of 10 bases. The CDR3 nucleotides read TGTGCCAGCAGGCGGGACCAGAGCACAGATACGCAGTATTTT. This encodes CASRRDQSTDTQYF.

This clonotype was seen ten or more times. V usage is TRBV20-1 and J usage is TRBJ2-2; a weak D match, TRBD2 (5 bases). V lost 4 bases and J lost 3, with 12 bases in between. CDR1 is DFQATT and CDR2 is SNEGSKA in the germline V gene (reference sequence). The CDR3 is made up of 14 amino acids. The CDR3 DNA follows: TGCAGTGCTAACAGCGGTACACACACCGGGGAGCTGTTTTTT. Translating it yields CSANSGTHTGELFF.

This clonotype was seen repeatedly, ten times or more. The chain carries TRBV12-3 or TRBV12-4 and TRBJ2-7, with D perhaps matching TRBD2 (5 bases). Trimming left V 3 bases short and J 7 bases short, with 13 bases between. CDR3 length equals 13 residues. The CDR3 sequence: CASSFDTRREQYF. The CDR3, as DNA: TGTGCCAGCAGTTTTGACACACGGAGGGAGCAGTACTTC.

This clonotype was seen at least ten times. CDR3 sequence (DNA): TGCAGTGCCCCGTCGCCCTGGACTGACAGCTCCTACGAGCAGTACTTC. It specifies CSAPSPWTDSSYEQYF. The rearrangement joins TRBV20-1 to TRBJ2-7; perhaps D is TRBD1 or TRBD2 (5 bases each). Per the germline V gene, CDR1 is DFQATT and CDR2 is SNEGSKA (reference sequence). The CDR3 totals 16 residues. V lost 6 bases to trimming and J lost 0 bases, with 21 bases between them.

This clonotype was seen many times. The genes are TRBV11-2 and TRBJ2-7; D assignment may be TRBD1 or TRBD2 (6 bases each). The CDR3 loop spans 16 amino acids. Looked up from germline, CDR1 is SGHAT and CDR2 is FQNNGV. V was cut by 4 bases and J by 4 bases, with 20 bases left in between. In DNA, the CDR3 is TGTGCCAGCAGCTCATTTAGGGGGGCTAGGTGGTACGAGCAGTACTTC. Translated: CASSSFRGARWYEQYF.

This clonotype has a count of ten or more. The chain employs TRBV6-1 and TRBJ2-7, with 7 bases fitting TRBD2. This CDR3 spans 14 amino acids. V dropped 7 bases and J dropped 3; count of bases not matched to a gene: 9. CDR1 and CDR2 from the germline V gene are MNHNS and SASEGT. This CDR3 is CASTLRLADYEQYF. CDR3 bases: TGTGCCAGCACACTAAGGCTAGCGGACTACGAGCAGTACTTC.

This clonotype was seen only a few times. This chain links TRBV20-1 with TRBJ2-1; the match to TRBD1 covers 8 bases. V lost 5 bases to trimming and J lost 6 bases; unmatched junction nucleotides: 6. Germline-derived CDR1 and CDR2 are DFQATT and SNEGSKA (reference sequence). The CDR3 covers 13 residues. Here the CDR3 reads CSAYGQGLNEQFF. DNA of the CDR3: TGCAGTGCTTACGGACAGGGTCTCAATGAGCAGTTCTTC.

Of note for this clonotype: Being one base from a much bigger clone, this may be a read error. Likely a read error: the CDR3 ends without its conserved phenylalanine or tryptophan. The V and J genes are TRBV12-5 and TRBJ2-1; D might be TRBD1 (6 bases). This CDR3 contains 13 residues. V was clipped by 6 bases and J by 9 bases, with 15 bases between them. Germline V gives CDR1 LGHNT, CDR2 FRNRAP. CDR3 region: CASGRGTSGEQFL. Written as DNA, the CDR3 is TGTGCTAGTGGGAGGGGGACCTCCGGTGAGCAGTTCTTA.

V is TRBV12-5 and J is TRBJ1-1; tentatively, D is TRBD1 (6 bases). The V gene lost 6 bases and the J gene lost 2 bases, with 16 bases spanning the gap. Germline V gene lookup returns CDR1 LGHNT and CDR2 FRNRAP. The CDR3 consists of 15 residues. CDR3: CASGISGTINTEAFF. The CDR3 DNA reads TGTGCTAGTGGGATCTCCGGGACAATTAACACTGAAGCTTTCTTT.

In the case of this clonotype: It may be a read error: a sequence one base away is much more abundant. The V call is TRBV10-3, the J call TRBJ2-3; TRBD2 aligns across 10 bases. This CDR3 contains 16 residues. The germline gives CDR1 ENHRY, CDR2 SYGVKD. The CDR3 spells CAISEVAGGLTDSQYF. In DNA form, the CDR3 reads TGTGCCATCAGTGAGGTAGCGGGAGGCCTCACAGATTCGCAGTATTTT.

This clonotype was recorded at least ten times. V and J are TRBV6-6 and TRBJ2-5; D is possibly TRBD1 (5 bases). CDR3 length equals 12 residues. Per the germline V gene, CDR1 is MNHNY and CDR2 is SVGAGI (reference sequence). The ends were cut back, 6 bases at V and 3 bases at J, with 8 bases in the middle. CDR3 in DNA: TGTGCCAGCAGAGACAGTAAAGAGACCCAGTACTTC. Translation: CASRDSKETQYF.

This clonotype showed up many times. This sequence joins TRBV20-1 and TRBJ2-1, with a weak D call TRBD2 (6 bases). Trimming took 1 base from V and 8 from J, leaving 21 bases between them. Germline V gene data show CDR1 as DFQATT and CDR2 as SNEGSKA (reference sequence). CDR3 length equals 16 residues. DNA for the CDR3: TGCAGTGCTAGAGTACTAGCAACCGCCTGGACGGATGAGCAGTTCTTC. Residues: CSARVLATAWTDEQFF.